A single sample is the source of the 4 T cell receptor beta chains below, sequenced in a study of blood T cell repertoires in COVID-19. TCRdb's copy holds only in-frame clones and misses some; the assay was immunoSEQ multiplex PCR. Of fewer than 60,000 clones listed, 84% are singletons. Specimen: peripheral blood. Receptors were obtained from a human donor in a cohort sampled during active COVID-19.

The CDR3 DNA reads as TGTGCCAGCAGCCGACGAGGCAGTAATTCACCCCTCCACTTT. It codes for CASSRRGSNSPLHF. The V gene is TRBV7-3, the J gene TRBJ1-6; D remains unclear. Germline CDR1 is SGHTA and CDR2 is FQGTGA. Trimming stripped 5 bases from V and 6 bases from J, with 11 bases between. The CDR3 length is 14 residues.

The chain couples TRBV5-1 to TRBJ2-5; possible D gene TRBD1, 6 bases. This CDR3 spans 13 amino acids. The V gene lost 4 bases and the J gene lost 1 base, with 8 bases spanning the gap. Germline-derived CDR1 and CDR2 are SGHRS and YFSETQ. The CDR3 sequence: CASSVDSQETQYF. DNA for the CDR3: TGCGCCAGCAGCGTGGACAGCCAAGAGACCCAGTACTTC.

The chain joins TRBV3-1 (or the pseudogene TRBV3-2) to TRBJ2-3; 10 bases map to TRBD2. Germline V CDR1 and CDR2: LGHDT, YNNKEL (reference sequence). V shed 1 base, J shed 4 bases, and the junction held 5 bases outside the gene matches. CDR3 length: 16 amino acids. The CDR3 protein is CASSQASSGRADTQYF. CDR3 DNA: TGTGCCAGCAGCCAAGCATCCAGCGGGAGGGCAGATACGCAGTATTTT.

This chain connects TRBV28 to TRBJ2-7; tentatively, D is TRBD2 (6 bases). Between the trimmed V and J ends, which lost 6 bases and 2 bases, there was a span of 17 bases. The germline gives CDR1 MDHEN, CDR2 SYDVKM. The CDR3 is made up of 15 amino acids. The CDR3 is CASRTLASNTYEQYF. For the CDR3, the DNA is TGTGCCAGCAGGACACTAGCCTCCAACACCTACGAGCAGTACTTC.